The 24 T cell receptor beta chains given below trace back to one sample, sequenced in a study of regulatory T cells in long-lasting Graves disease. Arm-PCR of CDR3 regions and iRepertoire HTBI primers were the basis on which TCR beta libraries were built. TCRdb re-derived calls from the multiplex PCR reads in MiXCR, one entry per CDR3 protein. There are around 330,000 distinct CDR3 sequences in the sample; about 18% occur only once, and around 37% lies in the top ten. Time point indicated: newly diagnosed GD, antithyroid drugs for less than 3 months. Extracted PBMC RNA gave rise to the TCR library. The sample here was peripheral blood mononuclear cells (PBMCs), taken at new diagnosis, from a patient treated with antithyroid drugs. The origin of the receptors is a female donor with Graves disease.

This rearrangement joins TRBV14 to TRBJ1-6; D may be TRBD1 (5 bases). CDR1 is SGHDN, CDR2 FVKESK, per germline. The CDR3 totals 14 residues. V shed 2 bases and J shed 9 bases, with 11 bases lying between them. The CDR3 protein is CASSQRGVGSPLHF. CDR3 DNA: TGTGCCAGCAGCCAACGGGGCGTGGGTTCACCCCTCCACTTT.

V and J are TRBV3-1 and TRBJ2-1; 14 bases match TRBD2. CDR3 length: 16 amino acids. CDR1 and CDR2 (germline): LGHDT, YNNKEL (reference sequence). V lost 3 bases, J lost 8 bases, and 6 bases stayed unmatched. The CDR3 sequence: CASSHPTSGRADEQFF. CDR3 coding DNA: TGTGCCAGCAGCCACCCGACTAGCGGGAGGGCCGATGAGCAGTTCTTC.

This clonotype was detected only a few times. This sequence joins TRBV6-1 and TRBJ2-7, with D perhaps assigned TRBD1 or TRBD2 (5 bases each). CDR3 length: 14 amino acids. Germline V gives CDR1 MNHNS, CDR2 SASEGT. V was trimmed by 6 bases and J by 2 bases, leaving 14 bases between them. In DNA, the CDR3 is TGTGCCAGCAGACCTCCGGGGACCACCTACGAGCAGTACTTC. As protein: CASRPPGTTYEQYF.

There are many counts of this clonotype. J is TRBJ2-1 and V is TRBV9; 10 nucleotides line up with TRBD2. The length of the CDR3 is 15 residues. CDR1 and CDR2 (germline): SGDLS, YYNGEE. Trimming took 4 bases from V and 0 from J; bases not matched to a gene: 1. The CDR3 here is CASSLAGASYNEQFF. As DNA, the CDR3 is TGTGCCAGCAGCCTAGCGGGAGCCTCCTACAATGAGCAGTTCTTC.

The table lists this clonotype with a few counts. This chain uses TRBV14 with TRBJ2-7; TRBD2 aligns across 10 bases. The V gene's germline CDR1 is SGHDN and CDR2 FVKESK. The CDR3 spans 18 residues. V shed 0 bases and J 2 bases; nucleotides not matched to a gene: 10. CDR3 nucleotides: TGTGCCAGCAGCCAAGAGAGGTTGGCTAGCGGGGGTCCCTACGAGCAGTACTTC. Its translation: CASSQERLASGGPYEQYF.

This clonotype was found many times. The chain is built from TRBV6-1 and TRBJ2-7, with D unresolved. With 6 bases removed from V and 0 bases from J, the gap between germline ends came to 18 bases. CDR1 and CDR2 from the germline V gene are MNHNS and SASEGT. This CDR3 is built from 16 residues. This CDR3 reads CASRDLRLDGSYEQYF. CDR3 nucleotides: TGTGCCAGCAGGGATCTTCGTTTGGACGGCTCCTACGAGCAGTACTTC.

A remark on this clonotype: Being one base from a much bigger clone, this may be a read error. The CDR3: CAGSRNSGYEQYF. CDR3 DNA: TGTGCCGGCAGCCGTAATAGCGGATACGAGCAGTACTTC. This sequence joins TRBV11-1 and TRBJ2-7, with a tentative D call TRBD2 (6 bases). Germline loops: CDR1 SGHAT, CDR2 FQDESV (reference sequence). The CDR3 length is 13 residues.

On this clonotype: This may arise from a read error, as a much more abundant clone is one base away. V and J are TRBV6-1 and TRBJ2-7; D assignment may be TRBD1 or TRBD2 (6 bases each). The V end lost 5 bases, the J end lost 2 bases, and 10 bases lay between the germline ends. This CDR3 is built from 13 residues. Germline V gene sequence: CDR1 MNHNS, CDR2 SASEGT. CDR3 sequence: CASSTRGAYEQYF. CDR3 DNA: TGTGCCAGCAGTACAAGGGGGGCCTACGAGCAGTACTTC.

There are many counts of this clonotype. The J gene is TRBJ2-1, the V gene TRBV5-1; the match to TRBD2 covers 13 bases. Unmatched junction bases numbered 7, after V lost 4 bases and J lost 6 bases. This CDR3 spans 16 amino acids. The germline V gene has CDR1 SGHRS and CDR2 YFSETQ. The CDR3 nucleotides are TGCGCCAGCAGCGGAGGGACTAGCGGGACAAGCAATGAGCAGTTCTTC. It encodes CASSGGTSGTSNEQFF.

A single count supports this clonotype. Lacking the conserved final phenylalanine or tryptophan, this CDR3 likely reflects a read error. The limits of the CDR3 on the DNA are not certain, so only TCRdb's listed CDR3 is given. The CDR3 reads CDSSPGSGKQRNSPRHV. The chain combines TRBV2 with TRBJ1-6; the D segment call TRBD1 is taken from the table without a DNA check. The CDR3 numbers 17 amino acids, ends counted. Germline V gene data show CDR1 as SNHLY and CDR2 as FYNNEI.

This clonotype was found many times. J is TRBJ2-1 and V is TRBV12-3 or TRBV12-4; TRBD1 agrees at 7 bases. The CDR3 has 13 residues. V lost 5 bases and J lost 5; bases outside the gene matches: 3. CDR3 sequence (DNA): TGTGCCAGCAGTCCAGGGGGACACAATGAGCAGTTCTTC. Translating it yields CASSPGGHNEQFF.

Comment on this clonotype: A clone one base away is much larger, so this may be a read error. The J gene is TRBJ2-5, the V gene TRBV7-6; D not certain. Germline V lookup: CDR1 SGHVS, CDR2 FNYEAQ. V lost 1 base and J 4 bases, leaving 16 bases between the germline ends. CDR3 size: 16 residues. This CDR3 reads CASSLGVGGTLETQYF. CDR3 DNA sequence: TGTGCCAGCAGCTTAGGTGTTGGCGGTACCCTAGAGACCCAGTACTTC.

The CDR3 spells CASSQDWTSGNYNEQFF. The CDR3 DNA reads TGCGCCAGCAGCCAAGATTGGACTAGCGGGAATTACAATGAGCAGTTCTTC. The chain combines TRBV4-1 with TRBJ2-1, with TRBD2 matching 12 bases. Trimming removed 0 bases from V and 4 bases from J; junction bases left unmatched: 4. Germline V lookup: CDR1 MGHRA, CDR2 YSYEKL. The length of the CDR3 is 17 residues.

This clonotype was observed at least ten times. The chain uses TRBV12-3 or TRBV12-4 and TRBJ1-1, with a tentative D call TRBD1 (5 bases). This CDR3 spans 14 amino acids. Trimming removed 7 bases at V and 4 bases at J, with 16 bases between. The CDR3 protein is CASIFAWGATEAFF. CDR3 in DNA: TGTGCCAGCATCTTTGCATGGGGCGCCACTGAAGCTTTCTTT.

This clonotype was seen ten or more times. The chain combines TRBV12-3 or TRBV12-4 with TRBJ1-1; no clear D. The CDR3 is 12 amino acids. V was clipped by 8 bases and J by 4 bases, with 11 bases between them. DNA of the CDR3: TGTGCCAGCGCTGCCTCGGGCACTGAAGCTTTCTTT. Translation: CASAASGTEAFF.

The chain is built from TRBV5-1 and TRBJ2-3; TRBD2 matches 8 bases. V lost 1 base, J lost 0 bases, and 7 bases stayed unmatched. Germline V gene sequence: CDR1 SGHRS, CDR2 YFSETQ. The CDR3 consists of 17 residues. The CDR3 coding sequence is TGCGCCAGCAGCTTGCTGGCTAGCGGGTCTAGCACAGATACGCAGTATTTT. It codes for CASSLLASGSSTDTQYF.

V and J are TRBV4-1 and TRBJ1-3, with D unclear. Between the trimmed V and J ends, which lost 2 bases and 0 bases, there was a span of 8 bases. CDR1 and CDR2 from the germline V gene are MGHRA and YSYEKL. The CDR3 is made up of 15 amino acids. In nucleotides, the CDR3 is TGCGCCAGCAGCCAACCACTAAGCTCTGGAAACACCATATATTTT. This sequence encodes CASSQPLSSGNTIYF.

In this sample, this clonotype turned up many times. The chain links TRBV2 to TRBJ2-1; D is ambiguous. Trimming cost V 7 bases and J 8 bases, with 15 bases left between them. CDR3 length equals 13 residues. CDR1 and CDR2 (germline): SNHLY, FYNNEI. The chain's CDR3 is CASTLGSGDEQFF. CDR3 DNA: TGTGCCAGCACCCTAGGATCGGGCGATGAGCAGTTCTTC.

This clonotype was observed at least ten times. The chain couples TRBV9 to TRBJ2-5, with 8 nucleotides matching TRBD2. V trimming: 3 bases; J trimming: 5 bases; junction bases outside the gene matches: 9. The CDR3 extends over 15 amino acids. Germline loops: CDR1 SGDLS, CDR2 YYNGEE. This chain's CDR3 is CASSADSGILETQYF. CDR3 bases: TGTGCCAGCAGCGCGGATAGCGGGATCCTTGAGACCCAGTACTTC.

This clonotype appeared many times. CDR3 in amino acids: CASGFLTLRRGSTDTQYF. In DNA, the CDR3 is TGTGCTAGTGGTTTCCTAACACTACGGCGCGGGAGCACAGATACGCAGTATTTT. The rearrangement joins TRBV12-5 to TRBJ2-3; D might be TRBD2 (5 bases). Trimming stripped 3 bases from V and 0 bases from J, with 19 bases between. The CDR3 totals 18 residues. Germline V CDR1 and CDR2: LGHNT, FRNRAP. Based on the CDR3 plus reference TRBV12-5 and TRBJ2-3, the full variable domain is DARVTQTPRHKVTEMGQEVTMRCQPILGHNTVFWYRQTMMQGLELLAYFRNRAPLDDSGMPKDRFSAEMPDATLATLKIQPSEPRDSAVYFCASGFLTLRRGSTDTQYFGPGTRLTVL.

This CDR3 is CASSLSLGDRGKNEQFF. The CDR3 DNA follows: TGTGCCAGCAGTTTAAGTTTGGGGGACAGGGGGAAAAATGAGCAGTTCTTC. The rearrangement links TRBV27 to TRBJ2-1, with TRBD1 identical over 11 bases. Germline CDR1 is MNHEY and CDR2 is SMNVEV (reference sequence). This CDR3 is built from 17 residues. V was clipped by 2 bases and J by 7 bases; unmatched bases: 10.

The sample holds a few counts of this clonotype. This chain links TRBV4-2 with TRBJ1-2; D call uncertain. In germline, CDR1 is LGHNA, CDR2 YNFKEQ. V shed 4 bases and J shed 3 bases, with 15 bases lying between them. The CDR3 totals 15 residues. The CDR3 sequence is CASSLSGGADYGYTF. In nucleotides, the CDR3 is TGTGCCAGCAGCCTCTCGGGAGGAGCAGACTATGGCTACACCTTC.

This clonotype was observed at least ten times. V is TRBV12-3 or TRBV12-4 and J is TRBJ1-2, with unresolved D. The CDR3 spans 12 residues. The germline V and J ends were trimmed by 4 bases and 4 bases, with 7 bases remaining between them. The CDR3 DNA reads TGTGCCAGCAGTTATACAGCCTATGGCTACACCTTC. It yields the protein CASSYTAYGYTF.

The chain has TRBV19 and TRBJ2-1; D is perhaps TRBD1 or TRBD2 (7 bases each). The CDR3 is 13 amino acids. V was cut by 7 bases and J by 8 bases, with 15 bases left in between. CDR1 and CDR2 from the germline V gene are LNHDA and SQIVND (reference sequence). This CDR3 reads CASTGGETHEQFF. The CDR3 DNA reads TGTGCCAGTACAGGGGGGGAAACCCATGAGCAGTTCTTC.